This T cell receptor beta chain was captured in a study of identical twins. Study-wide results and limits: Part of the zero-insertion signal could reflect confounding by invariant MAIT and iNKT cells.

The sample holds a few counts of this clonotype. The antigen remains unidentified. Trimming took off 0 bases at V and 8 bases at J, with 13 bases between the two ends. Germline CDR1 is MGHRA and CDR2 is YSYEKL. This CDR3 contains 14 residues. Each CDR3 protein gets one entry after TCRdb re-called the 5' RACE reads with MiXCR. The data hold about 900,000 distinct CDR3 sequences, with approximately 13% observed a single time. A further study also used this sample, focusing on yellow fever vaccine responses in identical twins.

Material for sequencing was PBMCs. This chain connects TRBV4-1 to TRBJ1-1; D possibly corresponds to TRBD1 (5 bases). The source is a woman aged 18-29 years in good health. DNA of the CDR3: TGCGCCAGCAGCCAAGATCCCGACAGAGGCGAAGCTTTCTTT. Translated: CASSQDPDRGEAFF.